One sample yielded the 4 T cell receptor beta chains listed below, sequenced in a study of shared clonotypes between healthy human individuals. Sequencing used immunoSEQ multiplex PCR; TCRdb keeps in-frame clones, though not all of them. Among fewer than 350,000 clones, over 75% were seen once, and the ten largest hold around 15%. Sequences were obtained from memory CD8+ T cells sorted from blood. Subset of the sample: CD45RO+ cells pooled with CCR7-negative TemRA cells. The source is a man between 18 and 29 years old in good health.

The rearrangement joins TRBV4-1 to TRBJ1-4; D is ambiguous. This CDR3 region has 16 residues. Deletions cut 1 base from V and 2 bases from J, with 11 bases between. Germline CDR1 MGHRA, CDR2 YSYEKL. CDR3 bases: TGCGCCAGCAGCCAAGGACTCCTGGTCACTAATGAAAAACTGTTTTTT. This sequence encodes CASSQGLLVTNEKLFF.

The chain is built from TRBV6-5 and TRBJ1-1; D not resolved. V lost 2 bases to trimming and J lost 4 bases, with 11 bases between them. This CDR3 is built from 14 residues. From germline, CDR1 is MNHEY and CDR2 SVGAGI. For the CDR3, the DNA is TGTGCCAGCAGTTACGAGAGAGCGGGCACTGAAGCTTTCTTT. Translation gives CASSYERAGTEAFF.

CDR3 in amino acids: CASSPGPLMNTEAFF. In nucleotides, the CDR3 is TGTGCCAGCAGTCCGGGACCTCTAATGAACACTGAAGCTTTCTTT. V gene TRBV27 combines with J gene TRBJ1-1; the D gene is possibly TRBD1 (5 bases). The CDR3 is 15 residues long. Germline V gene data show CDR1 as MNHEY and CDR2 as SMNVEV (reference sequence). Trimming left V 5 bases short and J 0 bases short, with 13 bases between.

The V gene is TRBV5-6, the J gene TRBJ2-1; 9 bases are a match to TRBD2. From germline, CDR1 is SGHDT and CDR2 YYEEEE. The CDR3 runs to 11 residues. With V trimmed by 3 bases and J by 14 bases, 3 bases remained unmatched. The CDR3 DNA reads TGTGCCAGCAGCTCCGGGACTAGCAAGTTCTTC. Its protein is CASSSGTSKFF.